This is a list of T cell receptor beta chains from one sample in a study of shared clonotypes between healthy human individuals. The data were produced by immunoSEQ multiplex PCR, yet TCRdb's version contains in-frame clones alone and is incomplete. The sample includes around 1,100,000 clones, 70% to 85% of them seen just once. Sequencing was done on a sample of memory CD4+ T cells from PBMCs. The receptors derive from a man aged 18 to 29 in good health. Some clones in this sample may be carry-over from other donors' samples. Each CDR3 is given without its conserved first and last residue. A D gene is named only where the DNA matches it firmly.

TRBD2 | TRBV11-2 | ASSHWTSGYEQY
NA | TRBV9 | ASSVGQGDYGYT
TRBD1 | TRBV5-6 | ASGDRASGNYGYT
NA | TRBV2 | ASSDKGSPSEQY
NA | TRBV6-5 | ASSRAPTGTDTQY
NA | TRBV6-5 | ASSSEYTQY
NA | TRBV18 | ASSPGWQAKQDGYT
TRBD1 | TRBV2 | ASSEEGGDTQY
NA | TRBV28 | ASRTLSYEQY
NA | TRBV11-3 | ASSLRGRETEAF
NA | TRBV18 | ASSQQRGYGYT
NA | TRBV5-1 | ASSLAQRTYEQY
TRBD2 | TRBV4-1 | ASSQDPSGARTDTQY
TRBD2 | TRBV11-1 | ASSNLAGAYNEQF
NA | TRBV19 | ASSIVGQAYPNEQF
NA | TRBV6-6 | ASSYPREAF
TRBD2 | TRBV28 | ASKGGTSGYEQY
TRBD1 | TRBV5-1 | ASSWDRALGEQY
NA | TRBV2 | ASNNWIGGGEKLF
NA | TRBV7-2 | ASSLERGAEAF
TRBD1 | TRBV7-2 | ASSLTPGQGGGTYEQY
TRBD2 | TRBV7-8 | ASSYLAGGNTGELF
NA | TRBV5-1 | ASSLTPTDTQY
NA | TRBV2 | ASSEETLGNEQF
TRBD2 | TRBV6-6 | ASRTSGREFYEQY